Shown below are 26 T cell receptor beta chains from a single sample sequenced in a study of blood T cell repertoires in COVID-19. The data were produced by immunoSEQ multiplex PCR, yet TCRdb's version contains in-frame clones alone and is incomplete. The sample has 110,000 to 150,000 clones, 85% seen once. The source material was peripheral blood. The receptors were sampled from a man aged 50-59 years with acute or convalescent COVID-19.

V gene TRBV6-5 combines with J gene TRBJ1-2; 7 bases line up with TRBD1. From germline, CDR1 is MNHEY and CDR2 SVGAGI. After removal of 2 bases from V and 6 bases from J, the junction contained 6 bases not matched to a gene. The CDR3 covers 14 residues. CDR3 region: CASSYDGTVHGYTF. Here the CDR3 DNA reads TGTGCCAGCAGTTACGACGGGACAGTACATGGCTACACCTTC.

The V gene is TRBV25-1, the J gene TRBJ2-1; 8 bases map to TRBD2. Germline V lookup: CDR1 MGHDK, CDR2 SYGVNS. With 4 bases clipped from V and 9 bases from J, the junction kept 11 bases outside the gene matches. This CDR3 has 15 residues. For the CDR3, the DNA is TGTGCCAGCAGTGTTTCCGGGACTAGGCTCACTGAGCAGTTCTTC. This encodes CASSVSGTRLTEQFF.

The chain couples TRBV28 to TRBJ1-4; TRBD1 aligns across 8 bases. From germline, CDR1 is MDHEN and CDR2 SYDVKM. The CDR3 covers 16 residues. Unmatched junction bases numbered 8, after V lost 5 bases and J lost 3 bases. The CDR3 region is CASSPDRGSPNEKLFF. The CDR3 nucleotides read TGTGCCAGCAGTCCAGACAGGGGATCACCTAATGAAAAACTGTTTTTT. The full variable domain, its missing parts supplied by reference TRBV28 and TRBJ1-4, is DVKVTQSSRYLVKRTGEKVFLECVQDMDHENMFWYRQDPGLGLRLIYFSYDVKMKEKGDIPEGYSVSREKKERFSLILESASTNQTSMYLCASSPDRGSPNEKLFFGSGTQLSVL.

The rearrangement uses TRBV19 and TRBJ2-4; weak D call: TRBD1 (6 bases). CDR3 length equals 14 residues. V was trimmed by 7 bases and J by 8 bases, leaving 18 bases between them. Germline V gene data show CDR1 as LNHDA and CDR2 as SQIVND (reference sequence). The CDR3 region has the DNA TGTGCCAGTAATCGGGACACCCAAGAGCACATTCAGTACTTC. It codes for CASNRDTQEHIQYF.

V is TRBV2 and J is TRBJ2-5; TRBD2 is a possible D gene (6 bases). The length of the CDR3 is 17 residues. Germline V gives CDR1 SNHLY, CDR2 FYNNEI. V was cut by 0 bases and J by 3 bases, with 17 bases left in between. CDR3 in amino acids: CASSEARGVRGEETQYF. In DNA, the CDR3 is TGTGCCAGCAGTGAAGCGCGCGGGGTAAGGGGTGAAGAGACCCAGTACTTC. Drawing the rest from reference TRBV2 and TRBJ2-5, the complete variable domain is EPEVTQTPSHQVTQMGQEVILRCVPISNHLYFYWYRQILGQKVEFLVSFYNNEISEKSEIFDDQFSVERPDGSNFTLKIRSTKLEDSAMYFCASSEARGVRGEETQYFGPGTRLLVL.

This chain links TRBV5-1 with TRBJ1-5; D not resolved. Looked up from germline, CDR1 is SGHRS and CDR2 is YFSETQ. Trimming took 2 bases from V and 7 from J, leaving 10 bases between them. The CDR3 is 13 residues long. Here the CDR3 reads CASSFGGNQPQHF. DNA for the CDR3: TGCGCCAGCAGCTTTGGAGGGAACCAGCCCCAGCATTTT.

V usage is TRBV27 and J usage is TRBJ2-5, with TRBD2 matching 11 bases. The germline gives CDR1 MNHEY, CDR2 SMNVEV (reference sequence). The CDR3 has 15 amino acids. Germline trimming cut 3 bases from V and 5 bases from J; bases unmatched to any gene: 5. As DNA, the CDR3 is TGTGCCAGCAGTTTTAGCGGGGGGGCTGGGGAGACCCAGTACTTC. It specifies CASSFSGGAGETQYF.

The chain joins TRBV5-6 to TRBJ1-6; weak D call: TRBD1 (5 bases). V was trimmed by 3 bases and J by 14 bases, leaving 12 bases between them. Germline CDR1 is SGHDT and CDR2 is YYEEEE. The CDR3 is 12 amino acids. CDR3 sequence reads: CASSWGVKTLHF. CDR3 sequence (DNA): TGTGCCAGCAGCTGGGGGGTGAAAACCCTCCACTTT.

This clone has just one count. This sequence joins TRBV5-6 and TRBJ2-7, with TRBD2 identical over 7 bases. Germline lookup yields CDR1 SGHDT and CDR2 YYEEEE. V lost 2 bases, J lost 0 bases, and 5 bases stayed unmatched. This CDR3 has 15 residues. The chain's CDR3 is CASSLGAGSSYEQYF. Written as DNA, the CDR3 is TGTGCCAGCAGCTTAGGAGCGGGAAGCTCCTACGAGCAGTACTTC.

The chain links TRBV7-9 to TRBJ1-5; D gene unclear. The CDR3 runs to 13 residues. Germline V gene lookup returns CDR1 SEHNR and CDR2 FQNEAQ (reference sequence). The germline V and J ends were trimmed by 2 bases and 4 bases, with 6 bases remaining between them. CDR3 amino acids: CASSLNKNQPQHF. In DNA form, the CDR3 reads TGTGCCAGCAGCTTAAACAAGAATCAGCCCCAGCATTTT.

V usage is TRBV6-5 and J usage is TRBJ2-7; 8 bases agree with TRBD1. Germline CDR1 and CDR2: MNHEY and SVGAGI. J gave up 3 bases and V 6 bases, and 7 bases lay outside the gene matches. The CDR3 is made up of 14 amino acids. CDR3: CASSNRDRYYEQYF. The CDR3 nucleotides are TGTGCCAGCAGCAACCGGGACAGGTACTACGAGCAGTACTTC.

This chain connects TRBV5-1 to TRBJ2-3; 8 bases line up with TRBD1. In germline, CDR1 is SGHRS, CDR2 YFSETQ. CDR3 length equals 14 residues. V was clipped by 2 bases and J by 5 bases; unmatched bases: 4. Here the CDR3 DNA reads TGCGCCAGCAGCTTCGGACAGGGTGGAGATACGCAGTATTTT. Amino acid sequence: CASSFGQGGDTQYF.

Notes on this clone: Relative to the germline gene, one junction end is altered; a read error may explain this. This chain uses TRBV7-7 with TRBJ2-1; 9 nucleotides align to TRBD2. The CDR3 totals 14 residues. The germline CDR1 and CDR2 sequences are SSHAT and FNYEAQ (reference sequence). The CDR3: CASSLSGGINEQFF. The CDR3 DNA reads as TGTGCTAGCAGCTTGAGCGGGGGGATCAATGAGCAGTTCTTC.

The chain recombines TRBV27 with TRBJ2-1; weak D call: TRBD2 (5 bases). V shed 3 bases and J shed 9 bases, with 18 bases lying between them. The CDR3 loop spans 15 amino acids. The V gene's germline CDR1 is MNHEY and CDR2 SMNVEV (reference sequence). CDR3 bases: TGTGCCAGCAGTTTCATCCGAGCTTCCCGGGGTGAGCAGTTCTTC. Its protein is CASSFIRASRGEQFF.

This clone was observed a few times. V gene TRBV6-5 combines with J gene TRBJ1-3; 7 nucleotides align to TRBD1. The CDR3 is 15 residues long. Losses at the gene ends were 5 bases for V and 3 bases for J; bases not matched to a gene: 7. Germline V gene sequence: CDR1 MNHEY, CDR2 SVGAGI. The CDR3 region is CASSPTGTVGNTIYF. The DNA of the CDR3 is TGTGCCAGCAGTCCGACAGGGACAGTTGGAAACACCATATATTTT.

This clone showed up just once. The rearrangement joins TRBV6-5 to TRBJ2-2; perhaps TRBD2 as D (6 bases). From germline, CDR1 is MNHEY and CDR2 SVGAGI. This CDR3 region has 15 residues. The V and J ends lost 2 bases and 6 bases respectively, with 13 bases between them. The DNA of the CDR3 is TGTGCCAGCAGTTACGCGGGACTTCGTCCCGGGGAGCTGTTTTTT. It is translated as CASSYAGLRPGELFF.

The CDR3 spells CASNAQGAEETQYF. The CDR3 bases are TGCGCCAGCAACGCACAGGGGGCCGAGGAGACCCAGTACTTC. V is TRBV5-1 and J is TRBJ2-5, with TRBD1 matching 9 bases. V dropped 6 bases and J dropped 5; count of bases not matched to a gene: 8. The CDR3 runs to 14 residues. Germline V gene data show CDR1 as SGHRS and CDR2 as YFSETQ. Full variable domain (rest looked up from reference TRBV5-1 and TRBJ2-5): KAGVTQTPRYLIKTRGQQVTLSCSPISGHRSVSWYQQTPGQGLQFLFEYFSETQRNKGNFPGRFSGRQFSNSRSEMNVSTLELGDSALYLCASNAQGAEETQYFGPGTRLLVL.

This clone has just one count. The chain links TRBV19 to TRBJ1-2, with 9 bases identical to TRBD1. Germline V gene sequence: CDR1 LNHDA, CDR2 SQIVND (reference sequence). There are 16 residues in the CDR3. V trimming: 1 base; J trimming: 4 bases; junction bases outside the gene matches: 7. CDR3 sequence: CASSIAGTGTLYGYTF. As DNA, the CDR3 is TGTGCCAGTAGTATAGCAGGGACAGGGACTCTCTATGGCTACACCTTC.

The chain employs TRBV6-5 and TRBJ1-5, with TRBD1 matching over 11 bases. V shed 5 bases, J shed 5 bases, and the junction held 5 bases outside the gene matches. The CDR3 length is 15 residues. CDR1 and CDR2 (germline): MNHEY, SVGAGI. As DNA, the CDR3 is TGTGCCAGCAGTCTTAGGACAGGGGGCCATCAGCCCCAGCATTTT. It yields the protein CASSLRTGGHQPQHF.

The chain is built from TRBV18 and TRBJ1-5; D is unresolved. Germline CDR1 and CDR2: KGHSH and LQKENI. The ends were cut back, 1 base at V and 8 bases at J, with 12 bases in the middle. This CDR3 has 14 residues. The DNA of the CDR3 is TGTGCCAGCTCACCACGGGAGGGATTGAAGCCCCAGCATTTT. Amino acid sequence: CASSPREGLKPQHF.

The chain uses TRBV10-2 and TRBJ2-3; 7 nucleotides agree with TRBD1. The germline CDR1 and CDR2 sequences are WSHSY and SAAADI. V dropped 6 bases and J dropped 2; count of bases not matched to a gene: 8. This CDR3 spans 15 amino acids. In nucleotides, the CDR3 is TGCGCCAGCAGCGACAGGGTGTGGGACACAGATACGCAGTATTTT. The encoded protein is CASSDRVWDTDTQYF.

This clone was counted a single time. This chain connects TRBV11-2 to TRBJ1-2, with D possibly matching TRBD1 (5 bases). Germline loops: CDR1 SGHAT, CDR2 FQNNGV. CDR3 size: 13 residues. V lost 1 base and J lost 8, with 11 bases in between. CDR3 coding DNA: TGTGCCAGCAGCTTAGGGGGCAGCAGGGGCTACACCTTC. Translation gives CASSLGGSRGYTF. Looking up the rest from reference TRBV11-2 and TRBJ1-2 gives the full variable domain: EAGVAQSPRYKIIEKRQSVAFWCNPISGHATLYWYQQILGQGPKLLIQFQNNGVVDDSQLPKDRFSAERLKGVDSTLKIQPAKLEDSAVYLCASSLGGSRGYTFGSGTRLTVV.

This clone was found a few times. The V gene is TRBV10-3, the J gene TRBJ1-1; no clear D gene. This CDR3 is 15 amino acids long. Germline lookup yields CDR1 ENHRY and CDR2 SYGVKD. V shed 7 bases and J shed 6 bases, with 21 bases lying between them. The CDR3 spells CAIKSERNIISEAFF. CDR3 DNA: TGTGCCATCAAGTCGGAGCGTAACATTATATCTGAAGCTTTCTTT.

The chain carries TRBV3-1 (or the pseudogene TRBV3-2) and TRBJ1-4; D gene unclear. Trimming pared 1 base from V and 4 bases from J, leaving 7 bases between. The CDR3 has 14 amino acids. Germline V CDR1 and CDR2: LGHDT, YNNKEL (reference sequence). The CDR3 reads CASSQVGNNEKLFF. DNA for the CDR3: TGTGCCAGCAGCCAAGTCGGGAATAATGAAAAACTGTTTTTT.

This sequence joins TRBV6-5 and TRBJ2-7; 8 nucleotides line up with TRBD1. The J segment lost 4 bases and the V segment lost 7 bases, leaving 9 bases of the junction unmatched. The CDR3 runs 14 residues. The germline CDR1 and CDR2 sequences are MNHEY and SVGAGI. CDR3 residues: CASTKGQGPYEQYF. The CDR3 nucleotides read TGTGCCAGCACTAAAGGACAGGGACCATACGAGCAGTACTTC.

This clone was recorded only once. V usage is TRBV7-9 and J usage is TRBJ2-3, with D maybe TRBD1 (5 bases). The germline CDR1 and CDR2 sequences are SEHNR and FQNEAQ (reference sequence). The CDR3 has 14 amino acids. The germline V and J ends were trimmed by 0 bases and 1 base, with 5 bases remaining between them. CDR3 residues: CASSLARGTDTQYF. Here the CDR3 DNA reads TGTGCCAGCAGCTTAGCCAGGGGCACAGATACGCAGTATTTT.